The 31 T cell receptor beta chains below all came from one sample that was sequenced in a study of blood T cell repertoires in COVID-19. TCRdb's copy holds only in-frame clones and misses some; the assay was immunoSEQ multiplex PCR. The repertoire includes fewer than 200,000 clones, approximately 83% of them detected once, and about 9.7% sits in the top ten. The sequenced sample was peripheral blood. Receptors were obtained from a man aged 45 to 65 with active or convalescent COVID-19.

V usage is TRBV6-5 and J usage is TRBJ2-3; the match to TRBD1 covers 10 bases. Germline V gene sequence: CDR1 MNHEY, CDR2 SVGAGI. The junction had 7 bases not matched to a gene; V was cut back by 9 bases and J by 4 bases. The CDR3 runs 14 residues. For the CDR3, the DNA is TGTGCCAGAGAGCGGGACAGGGGCCCAGATACGCAGTATTTT. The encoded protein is CARERDRGPDTQYF.

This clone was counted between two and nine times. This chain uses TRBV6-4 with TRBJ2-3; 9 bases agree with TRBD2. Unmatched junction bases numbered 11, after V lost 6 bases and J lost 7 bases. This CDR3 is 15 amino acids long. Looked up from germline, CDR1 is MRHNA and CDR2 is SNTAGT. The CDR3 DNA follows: TGTGCCAGCAGCCCGACTAGCGGCCCGGGATATACGCAGTATTTT. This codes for CASSPTSGPGYTQYF.

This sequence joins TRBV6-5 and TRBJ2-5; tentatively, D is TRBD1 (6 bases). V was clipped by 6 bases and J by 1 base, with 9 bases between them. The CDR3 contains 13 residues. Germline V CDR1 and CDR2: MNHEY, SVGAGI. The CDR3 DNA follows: TGTGCCAGCAGGACAGGTCCCCAAGAGACCCAGTACTTC. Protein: CASRTGPQETQYF.

CDR3 loop: CASSFSLSTTTEAFF. The CDR3 bases are TGTGCCAGCAGTTTTTCTCTTTCCACGACAACTGAAGCTTTCTTT. The rearrangement joins TRBV27 to TRBJ1-1; D ambiguous. Germline CDR1 is MNHEY and CDR2 is SMNVEV (reference sequence). The CDR3 contains 15 residues. V was shortened by 3 bases and J by 5 bases, with 16 bases between the two germline ends.

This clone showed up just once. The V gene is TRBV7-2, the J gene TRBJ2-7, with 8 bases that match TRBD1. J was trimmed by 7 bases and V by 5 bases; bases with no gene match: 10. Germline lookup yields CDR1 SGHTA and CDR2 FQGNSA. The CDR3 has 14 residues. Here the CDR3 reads CASSHPDREGEQYF. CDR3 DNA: TGTGCCAGCAGCCACCCGGACAGGGAAGGGGAGCAGTACTTC.

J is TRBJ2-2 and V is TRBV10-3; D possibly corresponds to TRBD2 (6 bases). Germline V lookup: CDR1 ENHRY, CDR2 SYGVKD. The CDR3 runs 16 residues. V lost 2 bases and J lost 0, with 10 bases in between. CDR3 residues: CAISETGGTNTGELFF. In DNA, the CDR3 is TGTGCCATCAGTGAGACTGGCGGGACGAACACCGGGGAGCTGTTTTTT.

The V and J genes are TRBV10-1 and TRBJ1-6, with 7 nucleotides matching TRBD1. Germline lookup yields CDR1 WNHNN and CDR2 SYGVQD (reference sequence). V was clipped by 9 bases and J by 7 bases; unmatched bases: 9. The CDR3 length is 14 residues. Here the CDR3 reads CARKPGQWNSPLHF. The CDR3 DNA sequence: TGCGCCAGGAAGCCGGGACAGTGGAATTCACCCCTCCACTTT.

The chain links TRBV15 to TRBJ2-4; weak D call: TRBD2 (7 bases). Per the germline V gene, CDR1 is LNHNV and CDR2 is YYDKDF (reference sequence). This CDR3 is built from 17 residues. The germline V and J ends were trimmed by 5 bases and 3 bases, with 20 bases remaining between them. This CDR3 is CATSGGGTPNNKNIQYF. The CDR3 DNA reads TGTGCCACCAGCGGGGGGGGGACACCGAATAACAAAAACATTCAGTACTTC.

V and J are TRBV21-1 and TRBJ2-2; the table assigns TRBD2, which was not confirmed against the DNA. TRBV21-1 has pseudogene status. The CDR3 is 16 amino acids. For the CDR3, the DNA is TGTGCCAGCAGCAAAAGGAGCTCTCTTAACACCGGGGAGCTGTTTTTT. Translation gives CASSKRSSLNTGELFF.

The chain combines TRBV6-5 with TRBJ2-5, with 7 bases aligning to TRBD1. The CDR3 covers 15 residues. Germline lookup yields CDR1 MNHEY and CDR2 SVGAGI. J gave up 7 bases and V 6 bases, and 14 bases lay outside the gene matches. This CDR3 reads CASSLDYRGEGTQYF. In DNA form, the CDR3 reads TGTGCCAGCAGCTTGGATTACAGGGGAGAAGGGACCCAGTACTTC.

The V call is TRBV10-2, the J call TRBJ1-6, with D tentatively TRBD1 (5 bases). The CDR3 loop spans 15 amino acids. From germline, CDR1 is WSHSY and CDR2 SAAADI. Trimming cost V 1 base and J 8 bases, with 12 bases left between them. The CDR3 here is CASSEWLLGDSPLHF. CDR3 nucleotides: TGCGCCAGCAGTGAGTGGCTCCTAGGGGATTCACCCCTCCACTTT.

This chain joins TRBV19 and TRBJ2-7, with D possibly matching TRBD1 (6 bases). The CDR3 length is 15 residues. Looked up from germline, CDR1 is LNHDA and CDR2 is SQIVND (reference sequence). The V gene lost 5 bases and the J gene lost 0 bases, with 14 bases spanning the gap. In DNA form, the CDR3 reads TGTGCCAGTAGTGCACGAACAGGGAACTCCTACGAGCAGTACTTC. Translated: CASSARTGNSYEQYF.

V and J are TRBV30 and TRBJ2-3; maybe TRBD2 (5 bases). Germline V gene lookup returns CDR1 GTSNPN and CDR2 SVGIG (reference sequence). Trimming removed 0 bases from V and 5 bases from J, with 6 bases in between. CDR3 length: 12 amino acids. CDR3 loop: CAWSVEGDTQYF. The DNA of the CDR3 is TGTGCCTGGAGTGTAGAGGGAGATACGCAGTATTTT.

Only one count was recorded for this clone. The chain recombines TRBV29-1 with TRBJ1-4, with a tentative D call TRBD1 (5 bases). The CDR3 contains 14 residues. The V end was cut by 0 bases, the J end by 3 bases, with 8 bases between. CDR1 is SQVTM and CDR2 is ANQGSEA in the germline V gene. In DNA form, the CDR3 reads TGCAGCGTTGAAGAAGGGGCCCCTAATGAAAAACTGTTTTTT. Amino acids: CSVEEGAPNEKLFF.

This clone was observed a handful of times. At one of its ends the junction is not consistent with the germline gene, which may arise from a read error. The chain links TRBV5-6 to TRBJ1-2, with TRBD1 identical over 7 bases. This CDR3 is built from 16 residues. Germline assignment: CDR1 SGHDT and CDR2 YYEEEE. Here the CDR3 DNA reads TGTGCCAGCAGTTTGGGACAGCTGTTATCTAACTATGGCTACACCTTC. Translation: CASSLGQLLSNYGYTF.

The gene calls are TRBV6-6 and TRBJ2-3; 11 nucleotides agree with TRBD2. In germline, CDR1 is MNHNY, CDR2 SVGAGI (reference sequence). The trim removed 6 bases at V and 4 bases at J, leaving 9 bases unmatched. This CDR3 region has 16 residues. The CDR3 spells CASSPLAGGTSDTQYF. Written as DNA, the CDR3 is TGTGCCAGCAGCCCCCTAGCGGGAGGAACATCAGATACGCAGTATTTT.

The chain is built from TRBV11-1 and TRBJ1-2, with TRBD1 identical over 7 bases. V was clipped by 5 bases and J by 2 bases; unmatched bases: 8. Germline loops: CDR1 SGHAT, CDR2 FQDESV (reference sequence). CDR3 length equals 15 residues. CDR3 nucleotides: TGTGCCAGCAGCCTAGACAGGGATTCGAACTATGGCTACACCTTC. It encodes CASSLDRDSNYGYTF.

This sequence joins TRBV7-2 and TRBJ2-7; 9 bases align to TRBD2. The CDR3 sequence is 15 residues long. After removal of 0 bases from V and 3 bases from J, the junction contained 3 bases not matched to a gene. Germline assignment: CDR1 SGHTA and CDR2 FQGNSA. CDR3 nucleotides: TGTGCCAGCAGCTTAGCTAGCGGGGGTAACTACGAGCAGTACTTC. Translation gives CASSLASGGNYEQYF.

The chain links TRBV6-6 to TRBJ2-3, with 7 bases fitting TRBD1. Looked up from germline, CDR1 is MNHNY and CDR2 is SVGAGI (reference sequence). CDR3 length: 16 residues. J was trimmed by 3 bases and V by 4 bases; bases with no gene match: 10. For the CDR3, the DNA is TGTGCCAGCAGTTCCCCGCGACAGGGAAATACAGATACGCAGTATTTT. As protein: CASSSPRQGNTDTQYF.

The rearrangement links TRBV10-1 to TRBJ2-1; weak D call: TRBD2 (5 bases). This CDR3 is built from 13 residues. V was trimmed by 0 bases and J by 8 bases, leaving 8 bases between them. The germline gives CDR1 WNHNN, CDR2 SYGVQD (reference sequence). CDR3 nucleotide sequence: TGCGCCAGCAGTGAGTCTTTTAGCGATGAGCAGTTCTTC. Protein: CASSESFSDEQFF.

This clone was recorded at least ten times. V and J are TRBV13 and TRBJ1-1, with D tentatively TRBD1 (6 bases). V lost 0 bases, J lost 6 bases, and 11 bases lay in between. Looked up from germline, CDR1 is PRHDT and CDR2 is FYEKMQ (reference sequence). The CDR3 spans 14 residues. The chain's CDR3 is CASSLGLGQPEAFF. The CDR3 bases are TGTGCCAGCAGCTTAGGCCTGGGACAACCTGAAGCTTTCTTT. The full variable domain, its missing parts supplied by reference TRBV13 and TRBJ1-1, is AAGVIQSPRHLIKEKRETATLKCYPIPRHDTVYWYQQGPGQDPQFLISFYEKMQSDKGSIPDRFSAQQFSDYHSELNMSSLELGDSALYFCASSLGLGQPEAFFGQGTRLTVV.

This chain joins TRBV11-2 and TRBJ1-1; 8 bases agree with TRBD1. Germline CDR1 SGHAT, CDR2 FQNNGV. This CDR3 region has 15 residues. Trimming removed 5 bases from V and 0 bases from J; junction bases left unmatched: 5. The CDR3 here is CASSMWTGLNTEAFF. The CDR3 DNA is TGTGCCAGCAGCATGTGGACAGGGCTGAACACTGAAGCTTTCTTT. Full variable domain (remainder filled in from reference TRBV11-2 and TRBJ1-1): EAGVAQSPRYKIIEKRQSVAFWCNPISGHATLYWYQQILGQGPKLLIQFQNNGVVDDSQLPKDRFSAERLKGVDSTLKIQPAKLEDSAVYLCASSMWTGLNTEAFFGQGTRLTVV.

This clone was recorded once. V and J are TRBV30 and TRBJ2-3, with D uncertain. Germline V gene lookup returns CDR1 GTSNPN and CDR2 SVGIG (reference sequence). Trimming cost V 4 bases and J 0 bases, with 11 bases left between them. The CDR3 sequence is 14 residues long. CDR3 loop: CAWKTAPSTDTQYF. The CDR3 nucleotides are TGTGCCTGGAAGACTGCACCTAGCACAGATACGCAGTATTTT.

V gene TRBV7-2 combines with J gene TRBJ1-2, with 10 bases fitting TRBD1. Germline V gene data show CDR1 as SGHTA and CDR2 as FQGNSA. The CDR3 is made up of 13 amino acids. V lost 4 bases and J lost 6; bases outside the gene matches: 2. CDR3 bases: TGTGCCAGCAGCTCGGACAGGGGGGATGGCTACACCTTC. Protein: CASSSDRGDGYTF.

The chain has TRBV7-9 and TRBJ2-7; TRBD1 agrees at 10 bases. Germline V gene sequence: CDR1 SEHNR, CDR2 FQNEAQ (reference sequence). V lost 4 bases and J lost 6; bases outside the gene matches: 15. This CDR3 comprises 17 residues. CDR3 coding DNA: TGTGCCAGCAGCTCCCCCCCCTGGGACAGGGGATTGGGCGAGCAGTACTTC. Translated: CASSSPPWDRGLGEQYF.

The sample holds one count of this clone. CDR3 residues: CASSLPVSRSYNSPLHF. For the CDR3, the DNA is TGTGCCAGTAGCCTACCGGTGTCGCGGTCCTATAATTCACCCCTCCACTTT. V and J are TRBV19 and TRBJ1-6; D ambiguous. Trimming cost V 6 bases and J 1 base, with 16 bases left between them. There are 17 residues in the CDR3. Germline CDR1 is LNHDA and CDR2 is SQIVND (reference sequence).

CDR3 DNA sequence: TGTGCCAGCAGCTTAGACCGAGGTATCCCCAATCAGCCCCAGCATTTT. It codes for CASSLDRGIPNQPQHF. The chain recombines TRBV7-2 with TRBJ1-5, with D uncertain. This CDR3 is 16 amino acids long. The V gene's germline CDR1 is SGHTA and CDR2 FQGNSA. V shed 1 base and J shed 3 bases, with 13 bases lying between them.

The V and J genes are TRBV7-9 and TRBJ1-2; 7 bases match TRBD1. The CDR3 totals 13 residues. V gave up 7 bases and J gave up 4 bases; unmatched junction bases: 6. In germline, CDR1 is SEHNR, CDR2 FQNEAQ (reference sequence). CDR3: CASTVGGIYGYTF. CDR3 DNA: TGTGCCAGCACGGTAGGGGGCATCTATGGCTACACCTTC. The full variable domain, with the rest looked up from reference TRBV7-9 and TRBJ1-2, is DTGVSQNPRHKITKRGQNVTFRCDPISEHNRLYWYRQTLGQGPEFLTYFQNEAQLEKSRLLSDRFSAERPKGSFSTLEIQRTEQGDSAMYLCASTVGGIYGYTFGSGTRLTVV.

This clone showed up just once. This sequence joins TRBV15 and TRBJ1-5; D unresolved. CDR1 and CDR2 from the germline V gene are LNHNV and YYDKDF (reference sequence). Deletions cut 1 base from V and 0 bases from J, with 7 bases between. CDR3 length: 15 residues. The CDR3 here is CATSRGDNSNQPQHF. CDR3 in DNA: TGTGCCACCAGCAGAGGTGACAATAGCAATCAGCCCCAGCATTTT.

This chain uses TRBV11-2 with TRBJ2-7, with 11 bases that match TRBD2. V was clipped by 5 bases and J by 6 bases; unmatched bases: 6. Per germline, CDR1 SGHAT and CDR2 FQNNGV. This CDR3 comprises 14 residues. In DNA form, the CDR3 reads TGTGCCAGCAGCGATACTAGCGGGAGTTTCGAGCAGTACTTC. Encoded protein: CASSDTSGSFEQYF.

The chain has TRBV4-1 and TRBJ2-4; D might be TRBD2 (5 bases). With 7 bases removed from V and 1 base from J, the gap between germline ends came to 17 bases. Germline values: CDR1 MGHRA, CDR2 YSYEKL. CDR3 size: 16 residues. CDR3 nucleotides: TGCGCCAGCACCAAGGTGGCAACGGGGGCCAAAAACATTCAGTACTTC. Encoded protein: CASTKVATGAKNIQYF.